The source of this T cell receptor (beta chain) is a study of CD8+CD57+ T cells in acquired aplastic anemia (dated by TCRdb to 2016 to 2018). For the study in its entirety: DNA extracted from sorted CD4+ and CD8+ cells had a mean of approximately 3.4 ug, with a range of 0.2 to 27.4 ug. Mean read counts for healthy donor samples were about 10 million for CD4+ cells and about 12 million for CD8+ cells. Study-wide conclusions, independent of this receptor: No significant difference in CD8+ Simpson's diversity was found between patients and healthy controls (P=0.060). Some 30 CD8+ CDR3 sequences were shared between patients and controls but appeared highly expressed in patients and within their immunodominant clones.

TCR beta VDJ combination and CDR3 sequence profiling used genomic DNA as the template. TCR repertoire sequencing was run on an Illumina HiSeq 2000. Per the source publication's procedure: TRBV/TRBJ rearrangement plots, CDR3 size and DJ length profiles, and Simpson's diversity index were used to assess repertoires. The most abundant DNA sequence in the deep sequencing data was defined as the immunodominant clone. CDR3 amino acid sequences were screened for sharing across subjects and were compared with published repertoires and the VDJdb database. The public reads were reanalyzed by TCRdb: fastp trimming at Q25, MiXCR alignment, in-frame beta chains only. When rows share a CDR3 protein, they turn into one entry using the most common DNA and genes. For this entry, the V and J calls and clone size follow TCRdb and not the study's own pipeline. Recorded for this sample are tens of thousands of distinct CDR3 sequences; 40% to 50% of them occurred a single time. Approximately 70% of the sample is in the top ten clones.

In this study, sorted CD4+ and CD8+ T cells from the blood of healthy subjects and of severe aplastic anemia patients had their TCR repertoires deep-sequenced. Ficoll-Paque density gradient centrifugation was used to isolate peripheral blood mononuclear cells. Before DNA extraction, CD4+ and CD8+ T cells were sorted by FACS or by magnetic beads. Reading from cysteine to phenylalanine, the CDR3 counts 14 amino acids. Of all the DNA, just the CDR3 is kept, 42 bases in frame from base 1. Clipping removes 7 bases from V and 7 bases from J, with 10 as the unmatched junction base count. CDR1 SQVTM and CDR2 ANQGSEA are derived from the germline V gene. As concerns this clonotype: Its antigen is still unknown. Per-nucleotide qualities are absent, and no much larger clonotype sits a single base away.

The sample consisted of sorted CD4+, CD8+, or CD8+CD57+ T cells (not recorded which) from PBMCs. This sequence uses TRBV29-1 and TRBJ1-2; 12 of the junction bases match TRBD1. The clonotype was recovered from a human donor in good health, serving as a control. The CDR3 protein: CSATTGTGGPGYTF. The nucleotide sequence is given as TGCAGCGCGACTACCGGGACAGGGGGCCCTGGCTACACCTTC. The CDR3 plus the reference TRBV29-1 and TRBJ1-2 genes for the other parts give the full variable domain: SAVISQKPSRDICQRGTSLTIQCQVDSQVTMMFWYRQQPGQSLTLIATANQGSEATYESGFVIDKFPISRPNLTFSTLTVSNMSPEDSSIYLCSATTGTGGPGYTFGSGTRLTVV.